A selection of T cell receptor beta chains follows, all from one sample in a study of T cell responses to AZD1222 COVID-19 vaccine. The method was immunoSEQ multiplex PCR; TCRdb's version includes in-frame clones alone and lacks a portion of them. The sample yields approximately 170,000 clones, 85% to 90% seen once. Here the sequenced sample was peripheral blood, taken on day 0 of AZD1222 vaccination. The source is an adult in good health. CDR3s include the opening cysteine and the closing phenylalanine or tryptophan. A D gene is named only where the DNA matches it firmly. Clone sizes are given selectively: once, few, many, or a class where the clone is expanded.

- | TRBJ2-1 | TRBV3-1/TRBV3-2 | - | CASSQLDDEQFF | TGTGCCAGCAGCCAACTGGACGATGAGCAGTTCTTC
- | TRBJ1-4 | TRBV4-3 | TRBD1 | CASSRLGQGAEKLFF | TGCGCCAGCAGCCGGCTAGGACAGGGCGCTGAAAAACTGTTTTTT
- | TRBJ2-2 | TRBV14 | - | CASRPTRTGELFF | TGTGCCAGCAGACCTACCCGGACCGGGGAGCTGTTTTTT
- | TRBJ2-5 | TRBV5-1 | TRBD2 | CASSRRTSGKETQYF | TGCGCCAGCAGCCGCCGGACTAGCGGGAAAGAGACCCAGTACTTC
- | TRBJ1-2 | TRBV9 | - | CASSADVAGASNYGYTF | TGTGCCAGCAGCGCGGACGTGGCAGGGGCCTCTAACTATGGCTACACCTTC
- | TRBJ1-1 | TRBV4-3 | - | CASSQGTGDEAFF | TGCGCCAGCAGCCAAGGGACCGGAGATGAAGCTTTCTTT
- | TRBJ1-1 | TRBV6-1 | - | CASSEPRDAPEAFF | TGTGCCAGCAGTGAGCCGCGGGACGCCCCTGAAGCTTTCTTT
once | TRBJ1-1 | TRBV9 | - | CASSVVGQGVAEAFF | TGTGCCAGCAGCGTAGTCGGCCAGGGAGTCGCTGAAGCTTTCTTT
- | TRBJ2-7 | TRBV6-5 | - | CASSPAEGYEQYF | TGTGCCAGCAGCCCGGCAGAGGGCTACGAGCAGTACTTC
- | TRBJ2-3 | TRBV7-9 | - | CASSLDGAVTDTQYF | TGTGCCAGCAGCTTAGACGGGGCCGTCACAGATACGCAGTATTTT
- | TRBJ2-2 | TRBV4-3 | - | CASSQVFRASGELFF | TGCGCCAGCAGCCAAGTCTTTAGGGCCAGTGGGGAGCTGTTTTTT
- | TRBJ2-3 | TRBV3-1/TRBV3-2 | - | CASSQKALGKFTDTQYF | TGTGCCAGCAGCCAAAAAGCTTTGGGGAAATTCACAGATACGCAGTATTTT
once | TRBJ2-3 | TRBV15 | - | CATSEQSTDTQYF | TGTGCCACCAGCGAACAATCCACAGATACGCAGTATTTT
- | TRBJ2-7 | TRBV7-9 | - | CASSLAAGQYYEQYF | TGTGCCAGCAGCTTAGCGGCGGGCCAGTACTACGAGCAGTACTTC
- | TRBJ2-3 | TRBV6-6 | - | CASSSQGRGPKDTQYF | TGTGCCAGCAGTTCCCAGGGGAGGGGCCCCAAGGATACGCAGTATTTT
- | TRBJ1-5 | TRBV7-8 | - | CASSLGGGGLGNQPQHF | TGTGCCAGCAGCTTAGGTGGCGGAGGGCTTGGCAATCAGCCCCAGCATTTT
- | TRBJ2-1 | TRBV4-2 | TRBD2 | CASSLGTSGGFTYNEQFF | TGTGCCAGCAGCCTCGGGACTAGCGGGGGGTTCACCTACAATGAGCAGTTCTTC
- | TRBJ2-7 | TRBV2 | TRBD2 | CARGLAGSYEQYF | TGTGCCAGAGGACTAGCGGGGAGTTACGAGCAGTACTTC
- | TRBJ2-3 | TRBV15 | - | CATSRVDRRLPDTQYF | TGTGCCACCAGCAGAGTAGACAGGCGGCTCCCAGATACGCAGTATTTT
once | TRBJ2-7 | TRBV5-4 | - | CASSSGAATYEQYF | TGTGCCAGCAGCTCCGGGGCCGCAACATACGAGCAGTACTTC
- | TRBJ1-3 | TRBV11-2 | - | CASSLEGFGNTIYF | TGTGCCAGCAGCTTAGAGGGGTTTGGAAACACCATATATTTT
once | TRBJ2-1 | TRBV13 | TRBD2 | CASSYTPSGVYNEQFF | TGTGCCAGCAGCTACACCCCTAGCGGGGTATACAATGAGCAGTTCTTC
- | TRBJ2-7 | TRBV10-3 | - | CAITRDEFYYEQYF | TGTGCCATCACCCGGGACGAGTTTTATTACGAGCAGTACTTC
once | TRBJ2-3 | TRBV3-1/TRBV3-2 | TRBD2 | CASSHRGGHTDTQYF | TGTGCCAGCAGCCATCGCGGGGGGCACACAGATACGCAGTATTTT
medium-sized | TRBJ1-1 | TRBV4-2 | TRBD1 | CASSQEATGQSTEAFF | TGTGCCAGCAGCCAAGAAGCGACAGGGCAGAGCACTGAAGCTTTCTTT
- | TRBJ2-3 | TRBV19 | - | CASSILAGRHTQYF | TGTGCCAGTAGTATCCTAGCAGGCCGGCATACGCAGTATTTT
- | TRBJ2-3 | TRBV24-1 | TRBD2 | CATSGGTSGKDTQYF | TGTGCCACCAGTGGAGGGACTAGCGGAAAAGATACGCAGTATTTT
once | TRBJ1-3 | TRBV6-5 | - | CASSYQSAGNTIYF | TGTGCCAGCAGTTACCAGTCCGCTGGAAACACCATATATTTT
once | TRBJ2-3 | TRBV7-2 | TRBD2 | CASSLVGTSGGGTDTQYF | TGTGCCAGCAGCTTAGTGGGGACTAGCGGGGGAGGCACAGATACGCAGTATTTT
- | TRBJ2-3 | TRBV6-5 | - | CASSYSRTGATDTQYF | TGTGCCAGCAGTTACTCGAGAACAGGTGCCACAGATACGCAGTATTTT
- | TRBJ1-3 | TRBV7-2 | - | CASSLAVGGRNTIYF | TGTGCCAGCAGCTTAGCGGTCGGGGGAAGAAACACCATATATTTT
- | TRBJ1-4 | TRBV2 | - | CASTWGEDSRGEKLFF | TGTGCCAGCACTTGGGGCGAAGACAGTCGCGGTGAAAAACTGTTTTTT
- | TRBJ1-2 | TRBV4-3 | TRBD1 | CASSQRDRGYDGYTF | TGCGCCAGCAGCCAAAGGGACAGGGGTTACGATGGCTACACCTTC
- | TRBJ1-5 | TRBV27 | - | CASSFQGQHSNQPQHF | TGTGCCAGCAGTTTTCAAGGACAGCATAGCAATCAGCCCCAGCATTTT
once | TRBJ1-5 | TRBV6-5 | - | CASSSLGSRNQPQHF | TGTGCCAGCAGTTCCTTGGGGTCACGGAATCAGCCCCAGCATTTT
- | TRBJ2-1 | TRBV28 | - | CASIEFVQGYNEQFF | TGTGCCAGCATCGAATTCGTCCAGGGTTACAATGAGCAGTTCTTC
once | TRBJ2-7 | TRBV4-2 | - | CASSENPGGPYEQYF | TGTGCCAGCAGCGAGAACCCTGGGGGTCCCTACGAGCAGTACTTC
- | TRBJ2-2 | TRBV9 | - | CASSVVGRATNTGELFF | TGTGCCAGCAGCGTAGTCGGCAGGGCGACGAACACCGGGGAGCTGTTTTTT
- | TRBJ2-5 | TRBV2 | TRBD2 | CASSGRRGARETQYF | TGTGCCAGCAGTGGCCGGCGGGGGGCCCGTGAGACCCAGTACTTC
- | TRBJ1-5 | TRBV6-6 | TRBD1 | CASSPAPGQGEYWSNQPQHF | TGTGCCAGCAGCCCCGCACCGGGACAGGGGGAGTATTGGAGCAATCAGCCCCAGCATTTT
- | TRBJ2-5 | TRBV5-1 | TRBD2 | CASSTGLAGETQYF | TGCGCCAGCAGCACCGGACTAGCGGGGGAGACCCAGTACTTC
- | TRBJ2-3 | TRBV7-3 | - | CASSLGVLGTQYF | TGTGCCAGCAGCTTAGGTGTTCTCGGTACGCAGTATTTT
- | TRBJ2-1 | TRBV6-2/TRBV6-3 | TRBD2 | CASSYRASGGNEQFF | TGTGCCAGCAGTTACCGGGCTAGCGGGGGTAATGAGCAGTTCTTC
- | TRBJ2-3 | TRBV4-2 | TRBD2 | CASSQVGTGGLTDTQYF | TGTGCCAGCAGCCAAGTGGGTACGGGGGGGCTCACAGATACGCAGTATTTT
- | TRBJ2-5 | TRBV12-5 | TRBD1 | CASGFQRQGRYQETQYF | TGTGCTAGTGGTTTTCAACGACAGGGCCGATATCAAGAGACCCAGTACTTC
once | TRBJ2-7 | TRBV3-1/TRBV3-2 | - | CASSQDRRISSYEQYF | TGTGCCAGCAGCCAAGATCGACGGATAAGCTCCTACGAGCAGTACTTC
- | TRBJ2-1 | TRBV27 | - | CASSYRQTGIVF | TGTGCCAGCAGTTACAGACAAACCGGGATCGTCTTC
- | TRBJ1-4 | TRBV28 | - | CASRRWTTGEKLFF | TGTGCCAGCAGAAGGTGGACAACGGGGGAAAAACTGTTTTTT
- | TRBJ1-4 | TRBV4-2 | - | CASSPDPRTASNEKLFF | TGTGCCAGCAGCCCCGACCCTAGGACAGCGTCAAATGAAAAACTGTTTTTT
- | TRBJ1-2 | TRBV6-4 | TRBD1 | CASRRQGKHYGYTF | TGTGCCAGCAGGAGACAGGGTAAACATTATGGCTACACCTTC
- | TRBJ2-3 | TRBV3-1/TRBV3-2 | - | CASSSPSGEGTDTQYF | TGTGCCAGCAGCTCCCCTTCGGGGGAGGGCACAGATACGCAGTATTTT
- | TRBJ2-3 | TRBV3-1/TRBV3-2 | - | CASSQGWDATQYF | TGTGCCAGCAGCCAAGGGTGGGACGCTACGCAGTATTTT
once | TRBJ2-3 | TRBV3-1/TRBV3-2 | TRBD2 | CASSLRGGTDTQYF | TGTGCCAGCAGCTTACGGGGGGGCACAGATACGCAGTATTTT
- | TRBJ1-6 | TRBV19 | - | CASSMAGAAAWTLHF | TGTGCCAGTAGTATGGCAGGGGCCGCGGCTTGGACCCTCCACTTT
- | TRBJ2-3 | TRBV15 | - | CATSNVSTDTQYF | TGTGCCACCAGCAACGTAAGCACAGATACGCAGTATTTT